Listed below are T cell receptor beta chains from one sample, sequenced in a study of immune evolution from preneoplasia to lung adenocarcinoma. Assay: immunoSEQ multiplex PCR; the TCRdb copy retains only in-frame clones and omits some. This table has about 41,000 clones, approximately 80% appearing once. Sequences were obtained from FFPE invasive lung adenocarcinoma tissue. The receptors stem from a person between 60 and 70 years old with lung adenocarcinoma. CDR3s include the opening cysteine and the closing phenylalanine or tryptophan. Fields, in order: V gene, D gene, J gene, clone size, CDR3 DNA, CDR3 protein. A D gene is named only where the DNA matches it firmly. Rows may omit the clone size; those that give it use once, few, many or a size class.

v_gene: TRBV7-2
d_gene: .
j_gene: TRBJ1-2
abundance: .
CDR3nt: TGTGCCAGCAGCTTAGACAGGGACTATGGCTACACCTTC
CDR3aa: CASSLDRDYGYTF

v_gene: TRBV5-5
d_gene: .
j_gene: TRBJ1-5
abundance: .
CDR3nt: TGTGCCAGCAGCTTATCGTCCGGGTATCAGCCCCAGCATTTT
CDR3aa: CASSLSSGYQPQHF

v_gene: TRBV10-1
d_gene: TRBD1
j_gene: TRBJ1-1
abundance: .
CDR3nt: TGCGCCAGCAGTGACGGGACAGGGGAATATACCGATGGAGCTTTCTTT
CDR3aa: CASSDGTGEYTDGAFF

v_gene: TRBV28
d_gene: .
j_gene: TRBJ2-4
abundance: .
CDR3nt: TGTGCCAGCAGTTTATACGGGAATACCAAAAACATTCAGTACTTC
CDR3aa: CASSLYGNTKNIQYF

v_gene: TRBV6-6
d_gene: TRBD1
j_gene: TRBJ1-1
abundance: .
CDR3nt: TGTGCCAGCAGTTACTCTACAGGGGGCGCCGCTGAAGCTTTCTTT
CDR3aa: CASSYSTGGAAEAFF

v_gene: TRBV5-4
d_gene: .
j_gene: TRBJ2-7
abundance: .
CDR3nt: TGTGCCAGCAGCTTGGGGGGGTATGCCTACGAGCAGTACTTC
CDR3aa: CASSLGGYAYEQYF

v_gene: TRBV18
d_gene: .
j_gene: TRBJ2-7
abundance: .
CDR3nt: TGTGCCAGCTCACCAGGCCCAGCTCAGAACCTCTACGAGCAGTACTTC
CDR3aa: CASSPGPAQNLYEQYF

v_gene: TRBV11-2
d_gene: TRBD1
j_gene: TRBJ2-7
abundance: .
CDR3nt: TGTGCCAGCAGCTCTAGACAGGGGGCCTACGAGCAGTACTTC
CDR3aa: CASSSRQGAYEQYF

v_gene: TRBV11-2
d_gene: TRBD1
j_gene: TRBJ2-1
abundance: .
CDR3nt: TGTGCCAGCGAATTGGACAGGTTTTATGAGCAGTTCTTC
CDR3aa: CASELDRFYEQFF

v_gene: TRBV6-6
d_gene: .
j_gene: TRBJ1-1
abundance: .
CDR3nt: TGTGCCAGCAGTTACTCGCCCAGGGCAGGAGAAGCTTTCTTT
CDR3aa: CASSYSPRAGEAFF

v_gene: TRBV7-9
d_gene: .
j_gene: TRBJ2-1
abundance: .
CDR3nt: TGTGCCAGCAGCCCATATGGGGGTTCAAAGGATGAGCAGTTCTTC
CDR3aa: CASSPYGGSKDEQFF

v_gene: TRBV7-2
d_gene: .
j_gene: TRBJ2-2
abundance: .
CDR3nt: TGTGCCAGCAGTTCCCGGGCCCCCGGGGAGCTGTTTTTT
CDR3aa: CASSSRAPGELFF

v_gene: TRBV7-6
d_gene: TRBD2
j_gene: TRBJ2-3
abundance: .
CDR3nt: TGTGCCAGCAGCCCAGGACTAGCGGCAGATACGCAGTATTTT
CDR3aa: CASSPGLAADTQYF

v_gene: TRBV7-9
d_gene: .
j_gene: TRBJ2-1
abundance: few
CDR3nt: TGTGCCAGCAGCCGGGGGTCGGGGTACAATGAGCAGTTCTTC
CDR3aa: CASSRGSGYNEQFF

v_gene: TRBV12-5
d_gene: .
j_gene: TRBJ2-3
abundance: .
CDR3nt: TGTGCTAGTGGTCGGGACTCTCACACAGATACGCAGTATTTT
CDR3aa: CASGRDSHTDTQYF

v_gene: TRBV18
d_gene: .
j_gene: TRBJ2-7
abundance: .
CDR3nt: TGTGCCAGCTCACCAGCGGCGGACTACGAGCAGTACTTC
CDR3aa: CASSPAADYEQYF

v_gene: TRBV18
d_gene: .
j_gene: TRBJ2-5
abundance: .
CDR3nt: TGTGCCAGCTCACCACGGGCTCAAGAGACCCAGTACTTC
CDR3aa: CASSPRAQETQYF

v_gene: TRBV29-1
d_gene: .
j_gene: TRBJ1-1
abundance: .
CDR3nt: TGCAGCGGACGACAGTTGAACACTGAAGCTTTCTTT
CDR3aa: CSGRQLNTEAFF

v_gene: TRBV30
d_gene: TRBD1
j_gene: TRBJ1-5
abundance: .
CDR3nt: TGTGCCTGGAGTCAGGGGACAGGGGGTAAGAATCAGCCCCAGCATTTT
CDR3aa: CAWSQGTGGKNQPQHF

v_gene: TRBV4-1
d_gene: .
j_gene: TRBJ2-1
abundance: .
CDR3nt: TGCGCCAGCAGCCACGCCCAACCGGGTGTCTCCTACAATGAGCAGTTCTTC
CDR3aa: CASSHAQPGVSYNEQFF

v_gene: TRBV7-3
d_gene: .
j_gene: TRBJ2-1
abundance: .
CDR3nt: TGTGCCAGCAGCTCCGACCCTTACAATGAGCAGTTCTTC
CDR3aa: CASSSDPYNEQFF

v_gene: TRBV5-4
d_gene: .
j_gene: TRBJ1-4
abundance: .
CDR3nt: TGTGCCAGCAGCTTGGCGGCTAATGAAAAACTGTTTTTT
CDR3aa: CASSLAANEKLFF

v_gene: TRBV11-2
d_gene: .
j_gene: TRBJ2-7
abundance: .
CDR3nt: TGTGCCAGCAGCTTAGGCTCCAACTACGAGCAGTACTTC
CDR3aa: CASSLGSNYEQYF

v_gene: TRBV28
d_gene: TRBD2
j_gene: TRBJ2-1
abundance: once
CDR3nt: TGTGCCAGCAGCCCCTCCGGGGGGAATGAGCAGTTCTTC
CDR3aa: CASSPSGGNEQFF

v_gene: TRBV11-3
d_gene: TRBD1
j_gene: TRBJ2-1
abundance: .
CDR3nt: TGTGCCAGCAGCTCCGGGACAGGAACTACCTACAATGAGCAGTTCTTC
CDR3aa: CASSSGTGTTYNEQFF

v_gene: TRBV11-1
d_gene: .
j_gene: TRBJ2-5
abundance: few
CDR3nt: TGTGCCAGCAGCGGCCAACAGGGTAGCGCGGAGACCCAGTACTTC
CDR3aa: CASSGQQGSAETQYF

v_gene: TRBV19
d_gene: TRBD1
j_gene: TRBJ2-7
abundance: .
CDR3nt: TGTGCCAGTAGTATCTCGGGACAGGGCTACGAGCAGTACTTC
CDR3aa: CASSISGQGYEQYF

v_gene: TRBV19
d_gene: .
j_gene: TRBJ2-1
abundance: .
CDR3nt: TGTGCCAGAGGGGAACCGGGGACCTACAATGAGCAGTTCTTC
CDR3aa: CARGEPGTYNEQFF

v_gene: TRBV30
d_gene: .
j_gene: TRBJ2-6
abundance: .
CDR3nt: TGTGCCTGGAGCGCAGGGGGGGCTACCTCTGGGGCCAACGTCCTGACTTTC
CDR3aa: CAWSAGGATSGANVLTF

v_gene: TRBV29-1
d_gene: .
j_gene: TRBJ1-4
abundance: .
CDR3nt: TGCAGCGCCGGGGGGAGGAAAACTAATGAAAAACTGTTTTTT
CDR3aa: CSAGGRKTNEKLFF

v_gene: TRBV7-9
d_gene: .
j_gene: TRBJ2-3
abundance: .
CDR3nt: TGTGCCAGCAGCATGGGCCAGGCTCGGGGCACAGATACGCAGTATTTT
CDR3aa: CASSMGQARGTDTQYF

v_gene: TRBV28
d_gene: TRBD2
j_gene: TRBJ2-1
abundance: once
CDR3nt: TGTGCCAGCTATAGCGGGAGCTCCTACAATGAGCAGTTCTTC
CDR3aa: CASYSGSSYNEQFF

v_gene: TRBV15
d_gene: .
j_gene: TRBJ2-3
abundance: .
CDR3nt: TGTGCCACCAGCAAGAACTCTCCCACCTCAGATACGCAGTATTTT
CDR3aa: CATSKNSPTSDTQYF

v_gene: TRBV5-6
d_gene: .
j_gene: TRBJ2-7
abundance: .
CDR3nt: TGTGCCAGCAGCTTGTCGCGTTCCACCTACGAGCAGTACTTC
CDR3aa: CASSLSRSTYEQYF

v_gene: TRBV9
d_gene: .
j_gene: TRBJ1-3
abundance: .
CDR3nt: TGTGCCAGCAGCGTAGAGGTTGGAAACACCATATATTTT
CDR3aa: CASSVEVGNTIYF

v_gene: TRBV5-5
d_gene: TRBD1
j_gene: TRBJ1-1
abundance: .
CDR3nt: TGTGCCAGCAGCCTACGATTCCCGGGACAGGGGAACACTGAAGCTTTCTTT
CDR3aa: CASSLRFPGQGNTEAFF

v_gene: TRBV18
d_gene: .
j_gene: TRBJ2-5
abundance: .
CDR3nt: TGTGCCAGCTCACCTTCATTAGGGGAGACCCAGTACTTC
CDR3aa: CASSPSLGETQYF

v_gene: TRBV5-1
d_gene: .
j_gene: TRBJ2-1
abundance: few
CDR3nt: TGCGCCAGCAGCTTTTTAGCAGACTCCTACAATGAGCAGTTCTTC
CDR3aa: CASSFLADSYNEQFF

v_gene: TRBV7-8
d_gene: TRBD2
j_gene: TRBJ2-7
abundance: few
CDR3nt: TGTGCCAGCAGCGGGCTAGCGGGAGAGGCTCTCGAGCAGTACTTC
CDR3aa: CASSGLAGEALEQYF

v_gene: TRBV11-3
d_gene: TRBD1
j_gene: TRBJ1-1
abundance: .
CDR3nt: TGTGCCAGCACTTCCAACAGGGGCGGGGGTAACACTGAAGCTTTCTTT
CDR3aa: CASTSNRGGGNTEAFF

v_gene: TRBV4-1
d_gene: .
j_gene: TRBJ1-2
abundance: .
CDR3nt: TGCGCCAGCAGCCAAGTTGCGACAAACTATGGCTACACCTTC
CDR3aa: CASSQVATNYGYTF

v_gene: TRBV27
d_gene: TRBD1
j_gene: TRBJ2-7
abundance: .
CDR3nt: TGTGCCAGCAGTTTATCACCGGGACAGTCCTACGAGCAGTACTTC
CDR3aa: CASSLSPGQSYEQYF

v_gene: TRBV11-1
d_gene: .
j_gene: TRBJ2-2
abundance: .
CDR3nt: TGTGCCAGCAGCTTAGGGCATCAGTTCACCGGGGAGCTGTTTTTT
CDR3aa: CASSLGHQFTGELFF

v_gene: TRBV27
d_gene: TRBD2
j_gene: TRBJ2-3
abundance: .
CDR3nt: TGTGCCAGCAGTAGGCTAGCGGACACAGATACGCAGTATTTT
CDR3aa: CASSRLADTDTQYF

v_gene: TRBV19
d_gene: TRBD1
j_gene: TRBJ2-3
abundance: .
CDR3nt: TGTGCCAGTAGTGCCCGGACAGGGGTGGCAGATACGCAGTATTTT
CDR3aa: CASSARTGVADTQYF

v_gene: TRBV7-2
d_gene: .
j_gene: TRBJ1-2
abundance: .
CDR3nt: TGTGCCAGCAGCACCCACGGGACCCTACCCGACGACTATGGCTACACCTTC
CDR3aa: CASSTHGTLPDDYGYTF

v_gene: TRBV4-1
d_gene: TRBD1
j_gene: TRBJ1-2
abundance: .
CDR3nt: TGCGCCAGCAGCCTCAGGGGGGACAGTACGGGTGGCTACACCTTC
CDR3aa: CASSLRGDSTGGYTF

v_gene: TRBV2
d_gene: .
j_gene: TRBJ2-5
abundance: .
CDR3nt: TGTGCCAGCAGTGGCCAGGCCCAAGAGACCCAGTACTTC
CDR3aa: CASSGQAQETQYF

v_gene: TRBV6-5
d_gene: .
j_gene: TRBJ1-1
abundance: .
CDR3nt: TGTGCCAGCGGCTTCGGCCCGAACACTGAAGCTTTCTTT
CDR3aa: CASGFGPNTEAFF

v_gene: TRBV10-1
d_gene: TRBD2
j_gene: TRBJ2-1
abundance: .
CDR3nt: TGCGCCAGCAGTGAGTCGACCCCTAGCGGGACGTACAATGAGCAGTTCTTC
CDR3aa: CASSESTPSGTYNEQFF

v_gene: TRBV6-1
d_gene: .
j_gene: TRBJ2-7
abundance: .
CDR3nt: TGTGCCAGCAGTGAAAACACACCCGCGGGCTACGAGCAGTACTTC
CDR3aa: CASSENTPAGYEQYF

v_gene: TRBV11-2
d_gene: .
j_gene: TRBJ1-3
abundance: .
CDR3nt: TGTGCCAGCAGCTTAGAGCCGGGGACGTCTGGAAACACCATATATTTT
CDR3aa: CASSLEPGTSGNTIYF

v_gene: TRBV2
d_gene: .
j_gene: TRBJ1-3
abundance: few
CDR3nt: TGTGCCAGCCACCTGGATGCTGGAAACACCATATATTTT
CDR3aa: CASHLDAGNTIYF

v_gene: TRBV5-1
d_gene: .
j_gene: TRBJ1-1
abundance: .
CDR3nt: TGCGCCAGCAGTAAGGACATGAACACTGAAGCTTTCTTT
CDR3aa: CASSKDMNTEAFF

v_gene: TRBV18
d_gene: .
j_gene: TRBJ2-5
abundance: .
CDR3nt: TGTGCCAGCTCACTGGGGGTAGTGGAGACCCAGTACTTC
CDR3aa: CASSLGVVETQYF

v_gene: TRBV5-8
d_gene: .
j_gene: TRBJ2-4
abundance: .
CDR3nt: TGTGCCAGCAGCTTGGGGGGGCTAGCGGACGTATTCAAAAACATTCAGTACTTC
CDR3aa: CASSLGGLADVFKNIQYF

v_gene: TRBV18
d_gene: TRBD1
j_gene: TRBJ1-2
abundance: .
CDR3nt: TGTGCCAGCTCACCAAGGGACAGTAACTATGGCTACACCTTC
CDR3aa: CASSPRDSNYGYTF

v_gene: TRBV12-5
d_gene: .
j_gene: TRBJ2-2
abundance: .
CDR3nt: TGTGCTAGTGGTTTGATTCAGGGAGTCGCCGGGGAGCTGTTTTTT
CDR3aa: CASGLIQGVAGELFF